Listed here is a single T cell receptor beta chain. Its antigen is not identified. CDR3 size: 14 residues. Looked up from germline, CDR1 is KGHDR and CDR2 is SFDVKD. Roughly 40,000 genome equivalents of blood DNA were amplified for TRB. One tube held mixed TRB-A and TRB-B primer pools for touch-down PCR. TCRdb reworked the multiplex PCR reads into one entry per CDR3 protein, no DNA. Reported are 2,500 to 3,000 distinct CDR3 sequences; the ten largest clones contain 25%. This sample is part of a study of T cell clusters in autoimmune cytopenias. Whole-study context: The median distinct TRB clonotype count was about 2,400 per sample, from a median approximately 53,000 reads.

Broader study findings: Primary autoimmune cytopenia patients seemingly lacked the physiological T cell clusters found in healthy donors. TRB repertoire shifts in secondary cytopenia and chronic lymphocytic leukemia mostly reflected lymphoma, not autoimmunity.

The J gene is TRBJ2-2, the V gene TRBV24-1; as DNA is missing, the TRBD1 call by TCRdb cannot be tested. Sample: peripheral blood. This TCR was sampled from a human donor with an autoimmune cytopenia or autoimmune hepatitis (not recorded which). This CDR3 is CATARGQNTGELFF.